This passage covers 24 T cell receptor beta chains from one sample sequenced in a study of response to subunit inactivated influenza vaccine. One entry per CDR3 protein results from TCRdb running MiXCR on the RT-PCR reads. The sample shows roughly 700,000 distinct CDR3 sequences, approximately 14% of them seen only once. Sequenced material: PBMCs from blood, taken less than 15 days before vaccination. The receptors come from a man between 50 and 59 years old who received an inactivated influenza vaccine.

This clonotype was counted between two and nine times. The genes are TRBV6-1 and TRBJ2-7, with D possibly being TRBD2 (5 bases). CDR1 is MNHNS and CDR2 is SASEGT in the germline V gene. The V end was cut by 8 bases, the J end by 6 bases, with 26 bases between. CDR3 size: 16 residues. This CDR3 reads CASGALVGRLAFEQYF. Written as DNA, the CDR3 is TGTGCCAGCGGAGCACTGGTCGGCAGGTTAGCGTTCGAGCAGTACTTC.

Only a few counts were recorded for this clonotype. The V gene is TRBV19, the J gene TRBJ2-2; a weak D match, TRBD2 (5 bases). CDR1 is LNHDA and CDR2 is SQIVND in the germline V gene (reference sequence). The V and J ends lost 2 bases and 0 bases respectively, with 13 bases between them. The CDR3 extends over 17 amino acids. The CDR3, as DNA: TGTGCCAGTAGTATATTGAGGGCAGGACCGAACACCGGGGAGCTGTTTTTT. This translates into CASSILRAGPNTGELFF.

This chain links TRBV6-2 or TRBV6-3 with TRBJ2-6, with 12 bases matching TRBD2. The CDR3 is 19 amino acids. J gave up 2 bases and V 0 bases, and 5 bases lay outside the gene matches. Germline V gene sequence: CDR1 MNHEY, CDR2 SVGEGT. CDR3 sequence: CASSYSASGGAAGANVLTF. CDR3 DNA sequence: TGTGCCAGCAGTTACTCGGCTAGCGGGGGGGCCGCTGGGGCCAACGTCCTGACTTTC.

The V gene is TRBV4-2, the J gene TRBJ1-4; no clear D gene. Trimming took off 1 base at V and 8 bases at J, with 11 bases between the two ends. Looked up from germline, CDR1 is LGHNA and CDR2 is YNFKEQ. This CDR3 spans 14 amino acids. This CDR3 is CASSQVSSREKLFF. The CDR3 nucleotides are TGTGCCAGCAGCCAAGTTTCCTCTAGAGAAAAACTGTTTTTT.

The chain has TRBV6-2 or TRBV6-3 and TRBJ2-5; 8 nucleotides agree with TRBD1. V was pared by 10 bases and J by 6 bases, with 4 bases of the junction left unmatched. This CDR3 is 11 amino acids long. CDR1 is MNHEY and CDR2 is SVGEGT in the germline V gene. The CDR3 DNA follows: TGTGCCACAGGGGGCGGACAGACCCAGTACTTC. This gives the protein CATGGGQTQYF.

This clonotype has ten or more counts. The V and J genes are TRBV4-3 and TRBJ2-7, with 7 bases matching TRBD1. V was clipped by 0 bases and J by 3 bases; unmatched bases: 14. The CDR3 sequence is 18 residues long. Per the germline V gene, CDR1 is LGHNA and CDR2 is YSLEER. CDR3 residues: CASSQEWAPRDSHYEQYF. The CDR3 region has the DNA TGCGCCAGCAGCCAAGAGTGGGCTCCGAGGGACAGCCACTACGAGCAGTACTTC.

This clonotype was seen only a few times. The gene calls are TRBV28 and TRBJ1-1; perhaps TRBD1 as D (6 bases). The V and J ends lost 5 bases and 1 base respectively, with 20 bases between them. The germline gives CDR1 MDHEN, CDR2 SYDVKM. This CDR3 spans 17 amino acids. In DNA form, the CDR3 reads TGTGCCAGCAGTACTTACAGGGATAGGCATCGGAACACTGAAGCTTTCTTT. This sequence encodes CASSTYRDRHRNTEAFF.

This clonotype was picked up a small number of times. The J gene is TRBJ2-3, the V gene TRBV20-1, with a tentative D call TRBD2 (6 bases). The germline V and J ends were trimmed by 6 bases and 0 bases, with 10 bases remaining between them. The CDR3 contains 13 residues. Germline values: CDR1 DFQATT, CDR2 SNEGSKA (reference sequence). The DNA for the CDR3 is TGCAGTGCGGTACTAGCTAGCACAGATACGCAGTATTTT. It specifies CSAVLASTDTQYF.

This rearrangement joins TRBV12-3 or TRBV12-4 to TRBJ2-2; D not resolved. Trimming stripped 7 bases from V and 2 bases from J, with 11 bases between. The CDR3 consists of 14 residues. In nucleotides, the CDR3 is TGTGCCAGCAATGAGGACGGCAACACCGGGGAGCTGTTTTTT. It codes for CASNEDGNTGELFF.

The chain combines TRBV27 with TRBJ2-3, with TRBD1 matching 12 bases. The V segment lost 4 bases and the J segment 9 bases; nucleotides outside the gene matches: 8. There are 15 residues in the CDR3. The germline CDR1 and CDR2 sequences are MNHEY and SMNVEV (reference sequence). CDR3 DNA sequence: TGTGCCAGCAGTTCCGGGACAGGGGGCGCGGGGACGCAGTATTTT. Translation: CASSSGTGGAGTQYF.

This chain links TRBV3-1 with TRBJ2-3; 8 nucleotides align to TRBD2. The trim removed 5 bases at V and 2 bases at J, leaving 6 bases unmatched. Germline loops: CDR1 LGHDT, CDR2 YNNKEL (reference sequence). CDR3 length equals 15 residues. The CDR3 region is CASSDLAGLTDTQYF. The CDR3 nucleotides are TGTGCCAGCAGCGATTTAGCGGGGCTCACAGATACGCAGTATTTT.

In its sample, this clonotype was seen a few times. The CDR3 region is CSAQQGAAKNIQYF. CDR3 bases: TGCAGTGCCCAACAGGGGGCTGCCAAAAACATTCAGTACTTC. The rearrangement uses TRBV20-1 and TRBJ2-4; 9 bases fit TRBD1. In germline, CDR1 is DFQATT, CDR2 SNEGSKA (reference sequence). Unmatched junction bases numbered 4, after V lost 6 bases and J lost 1 base. The CDR3 runs to 14 residues.

The genes are TRBV7-9 and TRBJ2-7; D remains ambiguous. V lost 5 bases, J lost 0 bases, and 8 bases lay in between. The CDR3 is 13 amino acids. CDR1 and CDR2 from the germline V gene are SEHNR and FQNEAQ (reference sequence). CDR3 sequence: CASSHVNSYEQYF. CDR3 nucleotide sequence: TGTGCCAGCAGCCACGTCAACTCCTACGAGCAGTACTTC.

The rearrangement links TRBV28 to TRBJ2-3; possible D gene TRBD1, 6 bases. Germline-derived CDR1 and CDR2 are MDHEN and SYDVKM. The CDR3 covers 13 residues. With 6 bases removed from V and 3 bases from J, the gap between germline ends came to 10 bases. The CDR3 DNA reads as TGTGCCAGCAGGTCTACAGGGACAGATACGCAGTATTTT. It specifies CASRSTGTDTQYF.

The rearrangement uses TRBV5-5 and TRBJ2-1; D is perhaps TRBD1 (6 bases). This CDR3 spans 17 amino acids. CDR1 is SGHKS and CDR2 is YYEKEE in the germline V gene (reference sequence). The germline V and J ends were trimmed by 5 bases and 6 bases, with 24 bases remaining between them. The CDR3 is CASRTIPGQAVSNEQFF. As DNA, the CDR3 is TGTGCCAGCAGGACAATTCCGGGACAAGCTGTGTCCAATGAGCAGTTCTTC.

This clonotype came up a few times. The chain recombines TRBV18 with TRBJ2-2, with D possibly TRBD1 on 6 matching bases. Germline V lookup: CDR1 KGHSH, CDR2 LQKENI. Between the trimmed V and J ends, which lost 3 bases and 10 bases, there was a span of 24 bases. The length of the CDR3 is 17 residues. CDR3: CASSPRPGRGLYEELFF. The CDR3 bases are TGTGCCAGCTCACCTAGGCCGGGCAGGGGCCTTTATGAGGAGCTGTTTTTT.

CDR3 in amino acids: CASSTRGSNEKLFF. The CDR3, as DNA: TGTGCCAGCAGTACCAGGGGGAGTAATGAAAAACTGTTTTTT. The chain is built from TRBV12-3 or TRBV12-4 and TRBJ1-4, with 7 bases matching TRBD1. Trimming removed 5 bases from V and 4 bases from J; junction bases left unmatched: 4. The CDR3 covers 14 residues.

This clonotype appeared a few times. The chain joins TRBV10-3 to TRBJ2-2; D possibly uses TRBD1 or TRBD2 (5 bases each). The germline CDR1 and CDR2 sequences are ENHRY and SYGVKD. V was trimmed by 8 bases and J by 6 bases, leaving 13 bases between them. The CDR3 contains 13 residues. The CDR3 nucleotides read TGTGCCATCCGCGGGCTAGGGGCCGGGGAGCTGTTTTTT. Translating it yields CAIRGLGAGELFF.

In this sample, this clonotype turned up a few times. The CDR3 DNA reads TGTGCCAGCAGTGACCAGGGGGAGACCGGGGAGCTGTTTTTT. As protein: CASSDQGETGELFF. V and J are TRBV2 and TRBJ2-2, with TRBD1 matching 7 bases. CDR3 length: 14 amino acids. The V gene's germline CDR1 is SNHLY and CDR2 FYNNEI. J gave up 5 bases and V 3 bases, and 3 bases lay outside the gene matches.

This clonotype was seen a handful of times. The chain uses TRBV6-5 and TRBJ2-1, with D possibly matching TRBD1 (6 bases). Per the germline V gene, CDR1 is MNHEY and CDR2 is SVGAGI. The CDR3 consists of 16 residues. The V end lost 0 bases, the J end lost 6 bases, and 15 bases lay between the germline ends. The CDR3 protein is CASSYSRQGPFNEQFF. The CDR3 DNA reads as TGTGCCAGCAGTTACTCGCGCCAGGGGCCGTTCAATGAGCAGTTCTTC.

This chain connects TRBV10-3 to TRBJ1-1; perhaps TRBD1 as D (6 bases). Between the trimmed V and J ends, which lost 3 bases and 1 base, there was a span of 6 bases. The CDR3 extends over 13 amino acids. Germline V gives CDR1 ENHRY, CDR2 SYGVKD. CDR3 loop: CAISDRGNTEAFF. The CDR3 DNA is TGTGCCATCAGTGACAGGGGGAACACTGAAGCTTTCTTT.

This clonotype was detected only a few times. The chain joins TRBV7-8 to TRBJ2-1; 8 nucleotides match TRBD1. CDR1 SGHVS and CDR2 FQNEAQ come from the germline V gene. The V gene end was trimmed by 5 bases and the J gene end by 15 bases; junction bases not matched to a gene: 9. The CDR3 length is 12 residues. CDR3 residues: CASSQRQGILFF. The CDR3 DNA reads as TGTGCCAGCAGCCAGCGACAGGGGATATTGTTCTTC.

This sequence joins TRBV7-9 and TRBJ2-3, with D maybe TRBD1 (6 bases). The V gene's germline CDR1 is SEHNR and CDR2 FQNEAQ (reference sequence). This CDR3 region has 15 residues. V lost 6 bases and J 11 bases, leaving 24 bases between the germline ends. CDR3 DNA sequence: TGTGCCAGCAGTCAAAGAGGACAGTCCCAAAGAGGGCAGTATTTT. Amino acid sequence: CASSQRGQSQRGQYF.

This clonotype was counted ten times or more. The rearrangement joins TRBV24-1 to TRBJ2-1; 8 bases map to TRBD1. This CDR3 has 16 amino acids. V dropped 9 bases and J dropped 0; count of bases not matched to a gene: 9. Germline V gene lookup returns CDR1 KGHDR and CDR2 SFDVKD. The CDR3 protein is CATRPGQGFSYNEQFF. The CDR3 nucleotides are TGTGCCACCCGCCCCGGACAGGGATTCTCCTACAATGAGCAGTTCTTC.